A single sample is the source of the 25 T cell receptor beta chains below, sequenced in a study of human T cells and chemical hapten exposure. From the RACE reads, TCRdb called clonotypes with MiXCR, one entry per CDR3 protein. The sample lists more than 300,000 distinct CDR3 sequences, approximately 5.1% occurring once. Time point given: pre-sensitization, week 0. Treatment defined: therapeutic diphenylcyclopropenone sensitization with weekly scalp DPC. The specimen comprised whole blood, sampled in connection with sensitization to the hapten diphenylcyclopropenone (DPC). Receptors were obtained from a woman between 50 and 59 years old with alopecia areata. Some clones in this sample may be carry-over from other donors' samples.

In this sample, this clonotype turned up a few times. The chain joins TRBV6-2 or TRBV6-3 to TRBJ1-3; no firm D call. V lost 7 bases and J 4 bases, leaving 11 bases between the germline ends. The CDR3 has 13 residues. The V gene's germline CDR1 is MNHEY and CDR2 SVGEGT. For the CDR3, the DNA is TGTGCCAGCAACGGCGCGAAGGGAAACACCATATATTTT. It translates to CASNGAKGNTIYF.

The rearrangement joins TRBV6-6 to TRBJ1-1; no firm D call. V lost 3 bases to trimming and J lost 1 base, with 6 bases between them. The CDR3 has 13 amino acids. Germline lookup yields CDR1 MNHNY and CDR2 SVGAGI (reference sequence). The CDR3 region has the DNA TGTGCCAGCAGTTATGAGCAGAACACTGAAGCTTTCTTT. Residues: CASSYEQNTEAFF.

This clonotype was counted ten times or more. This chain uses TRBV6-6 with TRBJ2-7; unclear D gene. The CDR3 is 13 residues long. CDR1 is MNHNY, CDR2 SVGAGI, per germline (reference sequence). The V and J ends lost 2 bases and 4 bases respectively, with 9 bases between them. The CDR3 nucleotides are TGTGCCAGCAGTTACCTGGGGTTATACGAGCAGTACTTC. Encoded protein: CASSYLGLYEQYF.

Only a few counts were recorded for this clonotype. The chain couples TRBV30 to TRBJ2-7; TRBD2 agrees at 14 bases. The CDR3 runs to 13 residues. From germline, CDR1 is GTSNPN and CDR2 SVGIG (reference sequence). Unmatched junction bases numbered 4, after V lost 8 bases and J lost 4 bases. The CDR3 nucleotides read TGTGCCCAAGGGACTAGCGGGAGTTACGAGCAGTACTTC. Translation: CAQGTSGSYEQYF.

CDR3 nucleotides: TGCAGCGTTGAAGGATGGGGGAGCACTGAAGCTTTCTTT. Protein: CSVEGWGSTEAFF. The V gene is TRBV29-1, the J gene TRBJ1-1, with D tentatively TRBD1 (5 bases). The ends were cut back, 1 base at V and 4 bases at J, with 10 bases in the middle. The CDR3 is 13 amino acids. Germline V gene data show CDR1 as SQVTM and CDR2 as ANQGSEA.

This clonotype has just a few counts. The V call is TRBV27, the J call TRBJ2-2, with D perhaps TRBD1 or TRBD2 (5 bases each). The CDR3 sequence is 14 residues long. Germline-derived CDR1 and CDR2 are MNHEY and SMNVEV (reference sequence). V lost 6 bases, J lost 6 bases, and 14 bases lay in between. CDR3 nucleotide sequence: TGTGCCAGCAGCGGGGCGTTGATGGCCGGGGAGCTGTTTTTT. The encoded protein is CASSGALMAGELFF.

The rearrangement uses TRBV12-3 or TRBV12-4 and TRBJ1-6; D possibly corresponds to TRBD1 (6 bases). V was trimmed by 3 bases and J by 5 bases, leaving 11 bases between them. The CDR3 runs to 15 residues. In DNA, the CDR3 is TGTGCCAGCAGTTTGGAGGGGGTCCATAATTCACCCCTCCACTTT. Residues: CASSLEGVHNSPLHF.

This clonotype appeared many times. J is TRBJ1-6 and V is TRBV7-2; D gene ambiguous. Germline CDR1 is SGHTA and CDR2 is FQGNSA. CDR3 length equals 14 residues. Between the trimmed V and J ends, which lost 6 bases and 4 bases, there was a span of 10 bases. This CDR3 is CASRLRPYNSPLHF. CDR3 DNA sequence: TGTGCCAGCAGGCTCAGGCCGTATAATTCACCCCTCCACTTT.

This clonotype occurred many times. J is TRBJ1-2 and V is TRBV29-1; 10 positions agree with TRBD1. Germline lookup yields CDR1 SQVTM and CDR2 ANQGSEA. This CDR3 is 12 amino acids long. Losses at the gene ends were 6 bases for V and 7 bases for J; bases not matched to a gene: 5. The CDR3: CSVDRGRAGYTF. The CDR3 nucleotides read TGCAGCGTCGACAGGGGGCGAGCTGGCTACACCTTC. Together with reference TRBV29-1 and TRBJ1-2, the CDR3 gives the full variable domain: SAVISQKPSRDICQRGTSLTIQCQVDSQVTMMFWYRQQPGQSLTLIATANQGSEATYESGFVIDKFPISRPNLTFSTLTVSNMSPEDSSIYLCSVDRGRAGYTFGSGTRLTVV.

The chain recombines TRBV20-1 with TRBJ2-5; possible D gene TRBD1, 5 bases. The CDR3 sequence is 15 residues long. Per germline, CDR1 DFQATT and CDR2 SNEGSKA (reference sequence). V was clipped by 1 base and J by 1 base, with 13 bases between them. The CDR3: CSARAGPATQETQYF. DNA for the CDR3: TGCAGTGCTAGAGCAGGGCCAGCGACCCAAGAGACCCAGTACTTC.

This CDR3 reads CASSTKGLAGGWYEQYF. The CDR3 nucleotides are TGTGCCAGCAGCACAAAGGGACTAGCGGGAGGGTGGTACGAGCAGTACTTC. The rearrangement links TRBV21-1 to TRBJ2-7; the DNA was not compared with TRBD2, the D call given in the table. TRBV21-1 is designated a pseudogene. The CDR3 is 17 residues long.

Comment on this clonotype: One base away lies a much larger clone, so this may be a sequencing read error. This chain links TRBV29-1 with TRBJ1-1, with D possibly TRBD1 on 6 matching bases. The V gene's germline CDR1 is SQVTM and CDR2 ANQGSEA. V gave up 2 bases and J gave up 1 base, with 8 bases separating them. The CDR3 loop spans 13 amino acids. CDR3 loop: CSVERGTNTEAFF. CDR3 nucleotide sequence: TGCAGCGTTGAAAGGGGGACGAACACTGAAGCTTTCTTT.

The CDR3 region has the DNA TGCGCCAGCAGCGTGGGAGTTGTTAGCACAGATACGCAGTATTTT. Its translation: CASSVGVVSTDTQYF. The chain employs TRBV5-1 and TRBJ2-3; D may be TRBD2 (5 bases). Germline loops: CDR1 SGHRS, CDR2 YFSETQ. The CDR3 totals 15 residues. Trimming took 4 bases from V and 0 from J, leaving 12 bases between them. The variable domain in full, with the rest retrieved from reference TRBV5-1 and TRBJ2-3, is KAGVTQTPRYLIKTRGQQVTLSCSPISGHRSVSWYQQTPGQGLQFLFEYFSETQRNKGNFPGRFSGRQFSNSRSEMNVSTLELGDSALYLCASSVGVVSTDTQYFGPGTRLTVL.

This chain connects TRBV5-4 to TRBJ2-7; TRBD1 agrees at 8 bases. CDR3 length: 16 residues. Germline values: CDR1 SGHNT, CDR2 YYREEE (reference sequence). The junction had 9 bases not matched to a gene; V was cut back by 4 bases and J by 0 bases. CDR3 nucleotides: TGTGCCAGCAGCCCGTCCCGGGACAGGACCTCCTACGAGCAGTACTTC. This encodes CASSPSRDRTSYEQYF.

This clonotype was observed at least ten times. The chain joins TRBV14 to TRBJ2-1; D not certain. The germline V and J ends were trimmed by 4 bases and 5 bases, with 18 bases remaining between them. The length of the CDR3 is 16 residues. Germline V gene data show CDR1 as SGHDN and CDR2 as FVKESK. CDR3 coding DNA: TGTGCCAGCAGCCCACGGCTCGGTGCCCTTAACAATGAGCAGTTCTTC. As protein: CASSPRLGALNNEQFF.

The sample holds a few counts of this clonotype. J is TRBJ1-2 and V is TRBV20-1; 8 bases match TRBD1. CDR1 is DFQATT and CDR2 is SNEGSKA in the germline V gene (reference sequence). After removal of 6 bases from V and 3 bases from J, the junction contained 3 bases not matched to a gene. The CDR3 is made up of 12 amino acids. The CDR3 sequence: CSAMTGDYGYTF. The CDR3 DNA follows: TGCAGTGCCATGACAGGGGACTATGGCTACACCTTC.

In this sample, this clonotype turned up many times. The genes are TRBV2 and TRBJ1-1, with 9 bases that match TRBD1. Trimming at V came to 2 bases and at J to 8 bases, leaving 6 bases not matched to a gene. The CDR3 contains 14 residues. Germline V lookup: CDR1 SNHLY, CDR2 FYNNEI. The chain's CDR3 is CASSEMGQGREAFF. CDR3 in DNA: TGTGCCAGCAGTGAAATGGGACAGGGCCGAGAAGCTTTCTTT.

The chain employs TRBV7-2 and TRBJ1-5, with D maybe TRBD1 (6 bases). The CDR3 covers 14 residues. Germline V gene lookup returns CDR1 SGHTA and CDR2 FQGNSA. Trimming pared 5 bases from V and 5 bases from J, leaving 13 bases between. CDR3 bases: TGTGCCAGCAGCACACCGGGACAATATCAGCCCCAGCATTTT. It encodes CASSTPGQYQPQHF.

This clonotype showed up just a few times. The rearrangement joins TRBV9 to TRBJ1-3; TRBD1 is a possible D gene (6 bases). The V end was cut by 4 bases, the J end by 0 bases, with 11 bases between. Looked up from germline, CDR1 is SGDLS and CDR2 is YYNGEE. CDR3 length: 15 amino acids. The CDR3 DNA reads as TGTGCCAGCAGCCTTCAGGGGAACTCTGGAAACACCATATATTTT. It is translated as CASSLQGNSGNTIYF.

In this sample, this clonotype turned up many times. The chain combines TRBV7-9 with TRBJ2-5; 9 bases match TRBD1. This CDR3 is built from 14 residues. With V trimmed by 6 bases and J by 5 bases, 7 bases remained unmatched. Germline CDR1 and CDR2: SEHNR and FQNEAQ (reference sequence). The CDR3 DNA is TGTGCCAGCAGAGCGGACAGGGGACGGGAGACCCAGTACTTC. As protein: CASRADRGRETQYF.

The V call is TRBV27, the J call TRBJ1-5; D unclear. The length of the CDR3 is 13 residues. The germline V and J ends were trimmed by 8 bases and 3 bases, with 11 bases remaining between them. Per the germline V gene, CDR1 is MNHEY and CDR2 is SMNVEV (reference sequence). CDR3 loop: CASRSRHNQPQHF. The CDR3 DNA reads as TGTGCCAGCCGTTCGCGGCACAATCAGCCCCAGCATTTT.

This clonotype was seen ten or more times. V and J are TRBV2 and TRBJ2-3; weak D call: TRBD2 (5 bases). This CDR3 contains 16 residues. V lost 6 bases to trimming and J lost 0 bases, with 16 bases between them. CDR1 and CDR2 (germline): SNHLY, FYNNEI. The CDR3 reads CASSPVGGLSTDTQYF. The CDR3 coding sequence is TGTGCCAGCAGCCCCGTTGGCGGGCTAAGCACAGATACGCAGTATTTT. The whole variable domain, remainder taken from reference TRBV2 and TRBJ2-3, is EPEVTQTPSHQVTQMGQEVILRCVPISNHLYFYWYRQILGQKVEFLVSFYNNEISEKSEIFDDQFSVERPDGSNFTLKIRSTKLEDSAMYFCASSPVGGLSTDTQYFGPGTRLTVL.

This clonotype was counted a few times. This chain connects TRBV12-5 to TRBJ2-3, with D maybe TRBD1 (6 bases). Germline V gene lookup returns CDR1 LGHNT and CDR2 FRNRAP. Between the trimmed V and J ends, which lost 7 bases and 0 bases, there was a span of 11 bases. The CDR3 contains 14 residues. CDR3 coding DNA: TGTGCTAGTGCCCCGGACAGTAGCACAGATACGCAGTATTTT. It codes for CASAPDSSTDTQYF.

For the CDR3, the DNA is TGTGCCAGCAGTCCCCGAGACCAGAACACCGGGGAGCTGTTTTTT. Translated, it gives CASSPRDQNTGELFF. The chain is built from TRBV2 and TRBJ2-2, with D unresolved. The V end was cut by 5 bases, the J end by 1 base, with 11 bases between. The CDR3 length is 15 residues. Germline loops: CDR1 SNHLY, CDR2 FYNNEI.

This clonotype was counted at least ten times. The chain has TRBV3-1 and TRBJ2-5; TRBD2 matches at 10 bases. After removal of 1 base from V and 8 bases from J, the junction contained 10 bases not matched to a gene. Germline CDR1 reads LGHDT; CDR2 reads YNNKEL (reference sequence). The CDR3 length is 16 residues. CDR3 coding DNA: TGTGCCAGCAGCCAAGGACTAGCGGGTTCTGAGAGCACCCAGTACTTC. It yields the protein CASSQGLAGSESTQYF.